In its sample, the clone carrying this T cell receptor (beta chain) was seen many times. Its antigen is currently unknown. Per germline, CDR1 SGDLS and CDR2 YYNGEE. J was trimmed by 0 bases and V by 4 bases; bases with no gene match: 7. The CDR3 contains 15 residues. This record comes from a study of spatial heterogeneity in lung cancer. As for the study in general: Detection consistently captured more beta-chain sequences than alpha-chain sequences.

TCR cDNA molecules each carried a unique molecular identifier. TCRdb re-called the 5' RACE reads with MiXCR, one entry per CDR3 protein. The sample yields about 23,000 distinct CDR3 sequences, roughly 4.7% seen once. Study-level results: Detection of ubiquitous tumor TCRs in blood was higher at resection than follow-up.

Documented time point: sample taken at primary tumor resection. Tumor, nontumor lung or frozen PBMC supplied whole RNA that was sequenced unsorted. The sample here was PBMCs, taken at surgery. The chain is built from TRBV9 and TRBJ2-7, with 7 bases fitting TRBD1. This clonotype was obtained from a male donor with early-stage non-small cell lung cancer. The CDR3 loop is CASSSSGTASYEQYF. The CDR3 DNA reads as TGTGCCAGCAGCTCCTCCGGGACAGCCTCCTACGAGCAGTACTTC.